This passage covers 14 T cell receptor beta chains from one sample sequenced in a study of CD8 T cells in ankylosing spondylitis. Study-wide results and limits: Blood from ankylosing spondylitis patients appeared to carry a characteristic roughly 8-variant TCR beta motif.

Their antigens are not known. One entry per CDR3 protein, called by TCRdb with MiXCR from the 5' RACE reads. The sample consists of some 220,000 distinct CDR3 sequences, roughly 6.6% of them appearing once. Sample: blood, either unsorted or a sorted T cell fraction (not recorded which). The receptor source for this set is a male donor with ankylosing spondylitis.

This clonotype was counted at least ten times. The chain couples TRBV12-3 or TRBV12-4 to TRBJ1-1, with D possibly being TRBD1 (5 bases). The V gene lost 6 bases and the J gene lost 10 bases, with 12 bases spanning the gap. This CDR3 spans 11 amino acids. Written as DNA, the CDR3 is TGTGCCAGCAGCTCCCCGGGGGTAGCTTTCTTT. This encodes CASSSPGVAFF.

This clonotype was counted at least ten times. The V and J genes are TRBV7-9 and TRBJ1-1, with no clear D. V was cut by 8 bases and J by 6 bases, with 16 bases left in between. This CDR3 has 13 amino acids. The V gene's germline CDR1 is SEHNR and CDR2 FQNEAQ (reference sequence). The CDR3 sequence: CASVNSEGPEAFF. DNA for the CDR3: TGTGCCAGCGTCAACTCAGAGGGCCCTGAAGCTTTCTTT.

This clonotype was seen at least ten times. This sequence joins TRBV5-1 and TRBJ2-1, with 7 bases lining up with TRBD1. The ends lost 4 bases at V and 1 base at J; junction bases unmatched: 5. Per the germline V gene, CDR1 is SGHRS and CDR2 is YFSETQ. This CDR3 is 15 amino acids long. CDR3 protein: CASSASQGSYNEQFF. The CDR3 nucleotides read TGCGCCAGCAGCGCCTCACAGGGGTCCTACAATGAGCAGTTCTTC.

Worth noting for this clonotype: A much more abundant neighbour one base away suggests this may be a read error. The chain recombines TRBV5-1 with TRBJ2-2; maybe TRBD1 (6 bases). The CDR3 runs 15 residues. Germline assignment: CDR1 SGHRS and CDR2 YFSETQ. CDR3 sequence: CASSQSDRNTVELFF. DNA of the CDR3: TGCGCCAGCAGTCAAAGCGACAGGAACACCGTGGAGCTGTTTTTT.

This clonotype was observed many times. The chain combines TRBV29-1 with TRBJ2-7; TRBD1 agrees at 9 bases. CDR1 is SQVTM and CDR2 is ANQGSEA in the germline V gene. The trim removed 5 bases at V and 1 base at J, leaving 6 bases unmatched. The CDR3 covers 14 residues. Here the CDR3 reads CSVRGGTGSYEQYF. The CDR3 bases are TGCAGCGTTCGGGGCGGGACAGGGTCCTACGAGCAGTACTTC.

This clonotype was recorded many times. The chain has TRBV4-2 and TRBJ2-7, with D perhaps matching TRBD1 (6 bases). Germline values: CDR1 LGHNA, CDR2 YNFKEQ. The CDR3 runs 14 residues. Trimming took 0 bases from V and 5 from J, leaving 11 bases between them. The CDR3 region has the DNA TGTGCCAGCAGCCAAGATAAGGCAGGGGACGAGCAGTACTTC. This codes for CASSQDKAGDEQYF.

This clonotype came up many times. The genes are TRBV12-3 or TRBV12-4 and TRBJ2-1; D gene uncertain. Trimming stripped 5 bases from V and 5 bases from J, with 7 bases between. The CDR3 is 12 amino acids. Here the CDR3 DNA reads TGTGCCAGCAGTCCCCGAAACAATGAGCAGTTCTTC. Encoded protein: CASSPRNNEQFF.

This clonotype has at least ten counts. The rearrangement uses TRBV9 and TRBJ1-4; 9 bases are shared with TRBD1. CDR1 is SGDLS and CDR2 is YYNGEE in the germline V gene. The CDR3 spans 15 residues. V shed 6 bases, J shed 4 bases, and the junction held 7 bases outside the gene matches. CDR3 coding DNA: TGTGCCAGCACCTCTGGACAGGGGTTTAATGAAAAACTGTTTTTT. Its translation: CASTSGQGFNEKLFF. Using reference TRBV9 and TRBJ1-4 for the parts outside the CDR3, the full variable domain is DSGVTQTPKHLITATGQRVTLRCSPRSGDLSVYWYQQSLDQGLQFLIQYYNGEERAKGNILERFSAQQFPDLHSELNLSSLELGDSALYFCASTSGQGFNEKLFFGSGTQLSVL.

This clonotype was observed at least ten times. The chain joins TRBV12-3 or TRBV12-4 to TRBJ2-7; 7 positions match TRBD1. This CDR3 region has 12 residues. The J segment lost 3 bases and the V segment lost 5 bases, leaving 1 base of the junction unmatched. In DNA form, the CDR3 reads TGTGCCAGCAGTGACAGGGACTACGAGCAGTACTTC. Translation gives CASSDRDYEQYF.

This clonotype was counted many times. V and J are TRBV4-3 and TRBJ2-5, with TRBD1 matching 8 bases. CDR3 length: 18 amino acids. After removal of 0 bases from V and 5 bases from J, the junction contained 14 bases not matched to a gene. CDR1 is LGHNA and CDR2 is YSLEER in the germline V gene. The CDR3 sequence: CASSQDVFWQGASETQYF. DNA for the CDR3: TGCGCCAGCAGCCAAGATGTCTTTTGGCAGGGGGCAAGCGAGACCCAGTACTTC.

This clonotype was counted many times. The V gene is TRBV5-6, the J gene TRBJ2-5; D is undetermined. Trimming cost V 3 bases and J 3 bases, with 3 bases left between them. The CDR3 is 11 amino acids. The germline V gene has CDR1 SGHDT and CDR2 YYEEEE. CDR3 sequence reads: CASSWEETQYF. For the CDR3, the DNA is TGTGCCAGCAGCTGGGAAGAGACCCAGTACTTC.

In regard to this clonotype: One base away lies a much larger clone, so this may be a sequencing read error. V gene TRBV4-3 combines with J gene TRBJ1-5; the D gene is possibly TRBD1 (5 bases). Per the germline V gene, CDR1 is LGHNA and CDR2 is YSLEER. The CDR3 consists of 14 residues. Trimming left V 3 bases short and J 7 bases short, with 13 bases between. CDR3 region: CASSQATERQPQHF. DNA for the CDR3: TGCGCCAGCAGCCAGGCGACAGAGAGGCAGCCCCAGCATTTT.

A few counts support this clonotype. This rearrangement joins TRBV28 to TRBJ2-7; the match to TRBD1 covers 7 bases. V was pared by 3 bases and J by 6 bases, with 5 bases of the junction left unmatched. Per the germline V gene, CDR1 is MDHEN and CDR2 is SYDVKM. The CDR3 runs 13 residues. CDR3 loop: CASSFRQGGEQYF. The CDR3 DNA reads TGTGCCAGCAGTTTCCGACAGGGCGGCGAGCAGTACTTC.

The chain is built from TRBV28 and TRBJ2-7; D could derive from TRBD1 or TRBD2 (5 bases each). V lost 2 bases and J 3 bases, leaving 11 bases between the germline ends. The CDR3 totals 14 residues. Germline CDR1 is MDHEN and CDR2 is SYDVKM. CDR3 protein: CASSLVRGHYEQYF. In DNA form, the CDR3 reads TGTGCCAGCAGTTTAGTCCGGGGCCACTACGAGCAGTACTTC.